Below, 7 T cell receptor beta chains from the same sample are listed, as sequenced in a study of control samples from healthy donors and cancer patients. Only in-frame clones appear in the TCRdb table, and some are missing; sequencing was by immunoSEQ multiplex PCR. The data show roughly 88,000 clones, approximately 89% seen once. Sequenced: blood. Receptor source: a woman under 40 in good health.

The chain links TRBV7-8 to TRBJ2-2; 7 bases are shared with TRBD1. The V and J ends lost 1 base and 7 bases, in that order; junction bases with no gene match: 12. Germline V gene lookup returns CDR1 SGHVS and CDR2 FQNEAQ. This CDR3 spans 17 amino acids. CDR3 DNA: TGTGCCAGCAGCTTAGGGCCCAGGGGGATGTTGGTCGGGGAGCTGTTTTTT. Amino acid sequence: CASSLGPRGMLVGELFF.

The CDR3, as DNA: TGTGCCAGTAGTGGTGACAGGCGCTCAACTAATGAAAAACTGTTTTTT. It is translated as CASSGDRRSTNEKLFF. The chain uses TRBV19 and TRBJ1-4; a possible D gene is TRBD1 (6 bases). Per germline, CDR1 LNHDA and CDR2 SQIVND (reference sequence). The CDR3 length is 16 residues. V lost 5 bases to trimming and J lost 0 bases, with 13 bases between them.

The chain has TRBV19 and TRBJ2-1; 8 bases are a match to TRBD2. Looked up from germline, CDR1 is LNHDA and CDR2 is SQIVND (reference sequence). V lost 1 base to trimming and J lost 6 bases; unmatched junction nucleotides: 8. This CDR3 contains 16 residues. In nucleotides, the CDR3 is TGTGCCAGTAGTATAGGGACGGGACTAGTCTCCAATGAGCAGTTCTTC. Its protein is CASSIGTGLVSNEQFF.

This clone was found once. This chain's CDR3 is CASTKGGASNQPQHF. The CDR3 DNA follows: TGTGCCAGCACCAAAGGGGGGGCTAGCAATCAGCCCCAGCATTTT. The gene calls are TRBV28 and TRBJ1-5, with TRBD1 as a possible D gene (6 bases). Germline V gene sequence: CDR1 MDHEN, CDR2 SYDVKM. Trimming pared 7 bases from V and 0 bases from J, leaving 13 bases between. This CDR3 is 15 amino acids long.

J is TRBJ1-5 and V is TRBV4-1, with D uncertain. The CDR3 is 17 amino acids. The germline V gene has CDR1 MGHRA and CDR2 YSYEKL. Deletions cut 0 bases from V and 3 bases from J, with 15 bases between. CDR3 in DNA: TGCGCCAGCAGCCAAGAGCGGGGTATGAGCCTCAATCAGCCCCAGCATTTT. Amino acid sequence: CASSQERGMSLNQPQHF.

J is TRBJ1-1 and V is TRBV7-8; 8 nucleotides match TRBD1. The CDR3 runs to 16 residues. Germline lookup yields CDR1 SGHVS and CDR2 FQNEAQ. The junction had 10 bases not matched to a gene; V was cut back by 2 bases and J by 5 bases. The CDR3 protein is CASSLPDRGWGTEAFF. CDR3 nucleotides: TGTGCCAGCAGCTTACCCGACAGGGGATGGGGAACTGAAGCTTTCTTT. Looking up the rest from reference TRBV7-8 and TRBJ1-1 gives the full variable domain: GAGVSQSPRYKVAKRGQDVALRCDPISGHVSLFWYQQALGQGPEFLTYFQNEAQLDKSGLPSDRFFAERPEGSVSTLKIQRTQQEDSAVYLCASSLPDRGWGTEAFFGQGTRLTVV.

This chain links TRBV5-1 with TRBJ1-2, with D perhaps matching TRBD1 (6 bases). This CDR3 is built from 14 residues. The ends were cut back, 4 bases at V and 8 bases at J, with 18 bases in the middle. Germline V gene sequence: CDR1 SGHRS, CDR2 YFSETQ. CDR3 coding DNA: TGCGCCAGCAGCAAGACAGGAGACGTTTTCGGCTACACCTTC. Protein: CASSKTGDVFGYTF.